These 24 T cell receptor beta chains were all obtained from the same sample, sequenced in a study of T cell clonotyping in hematopoietic cell transplantation. This table comes from immunoSEQ multiplex PCR, and its TCRdb copy is limited to in-frame clones, with some not included. The profile shows over 45,000 clones, under 90% of them singletons. Time point described: recipient sample about 28 days before transplant, after cytoreduction. Sample: peripheral blood mononuclear cells, taken before stem cell transplant. The origin of the receptors is a man between 60 and 75 years old with biphenotypic leukemia. Some clones in this sample may be carry-over from other donors' samples.

The CDR3 DNA is TGTGCCACCCAGGGTGATGGCTATGGCTACACCTTC. Protein sequence: CATQGDGYGYTF. V gene TRBV10-3 combines with J gene TRBJ1-2, with D perhaps TRBD1 (5 bases). Trimming took off 10 bases at V and 4 bases at J, with 13 bases between the two ends. The CDR3 is 12 residues long. Germline CDR1 ENHRY, CDR2 SYGVKD.

In regard to this clone: At one end the junction does not follow the germline gene, possibly because of a read error. The chain joins TRBV28 to TRBJ2-1; D not resolved. The CDR3 consists of 13 residues. Per germline, CDR1 MDHEN and CDR2 SYDVKM. The CDR3 loop is CVSSPIQREREFF. The DNA for the CDR3 is TGTGTCAGCAGTCCCATCCAGCGAGAACGGGAGTTCTTC.

This CDR3 reads CASSLGTVTEAFF. DNA of the CDR3: TGTGCCAGTAGTCTGGGCACCGTCACTGAAGCTTTCTTT. V is TRBV19 and J is TRBJ1-1; D uncertain. The germline gives CDR1 LNHDA, CDR2 SQIVND (reference sequence). Trimming stripped 5 bases from V and 4 bases from J, with 11 bases between. The CDR3 totals 13 residues.

The rearrangement uses TRBV6-1 and TRBJ1-2, with 8 bases lining up with TRBD1. J gave up 4 bases and V 4 bases, and 11 bases lay outside the gene matches. Per the germline V gene, CDR1 is MNHNS and CDR2 is SASEGT. There are 16 residues in the CDR3. Here the CDR3 reads CASSARTGRDGYGYTF. The CDR3, as DNA: TGTGCCAGCAGTGCCCGGACAGGGAGAGACGGCTATGGCTACACCTTC.

V usage is TRBV30 and J usage is TRBJ2-5; possible D gene TRBD2, 6 bases. The J call may be in error: the DNA end matches TRBJ2-7 better. CDR1 and CDR2 from the germline V gene are GTSNPN and SVGIG (reference sequence). The CDR3 consists of 15 residues. This chain's CDR3 is CAWSDRGAGPYEQYF. CDR3 coding DNA: TGTGCCTGGAGTGACCGGGGAGCGGGCCCTTACGAGCAGTACTTC.

V is TRBV5-4 and J is TRBJ1-1; 11 nucleotides align to TRBD1. The CDR3 has 16 amino acids. The ends lost 4 bases at V and 6 bases at J; junction bases unmatched: 11. Per germline, CDR1 SGHNT and CDR2 YYREEE (reference sequence). The CDR3 nucleotides read TGTGCCAGCAGCAAAGGGACAGGGGGTATGTCCCCTGAAGCTTTCTTT. Residues: CASSKGTGGMSPEAFF. Using reference TRBV5-4 and TRBJ1-1 for the parts outside the CDR3, the full variable domain is ETGVTQSPTHLIKTRGQQVTLRCSSQSGHNTVSWYQQALGQGPQFIFQYYREEENGRGNFPPRFSGLQFPNYSSELNVNALELDDSALYLCASSKGTGGMSPEAFFGQGTRLTVV.

The chain is built from TRBV14 and TRBJ2-3; TRBD1 matches at 9 bases. Germline loops: CDR1 SGHDN, CDR2 FVKESK. V shed 5 bases and J 4 bases; nucleotides not matched to a gene: 7. The CDR3 consists of 15 residues. CDR3 bases: TGTGCCAGCAGCAAGACAGGGGGTTACGCAGATACGCAGTATTTT. This translates into CASSKTGGYADTQYF.

The rearrangement joins TRBV30 to TRBJ1-1; a weak D match, TRBD1 (5 bases). The CDR3 spans 13 residues. From germline, CDR1 is GTSNPN and CDR2 SVGIG (reference sequence). The V gene lost 4 bases and the J gene lost 0 bases, with 9 bases spanning the gap. Written as DNA, the CDR3 is TGTGCCTGGACAGGGCATATGAACACTGAAGCTTTCTTT. Amino acid sequence: CAWTGHMNTEAFF.

The rearrangement links TRBV28 to TRBJ2-7, with TRBD1 matching 8 bases. Germline assignment: CDR1 MDHEN and CDR2 SYDVKM. Losses at the gene ends were 7 bases for V and 6 bases for J; bases not matched to a gene: 11. The CDR3 extends over 14 amino acids. The CDR3 loop is CASTGGTGPSEQYF. In nucleotides, the CDR3 is TGTGCCAGCACCGGAGGGACAGGACCCTCCGAGCAGTACTTC.

The chain recombines TRBV6-1 with TRBJ1-2, with TRBD1 matching 9 bases. Looked up from germline, CDR1 is MNHNS and CDR2 is SASEGT. The CDR3 contains 15 residues. V was clipped by 3 bases and J by 3 bases; unmatched bases: 5. The CDR3 sequence: CASSDPGTGHYGYTF. Here the CDR3 DNA reads TGTGCCAGCAGTGACCCCGGGACAGGGCACTATGGCTACACCTTC.

This chain connects TRBV4-1 to TRBJ2-7; maybe TRBD2 (6 bases). This CDR3 region has 18 residues. Germline CDR1 is MGHRA and CDR2 is YSYEKL. V gave up 2 bases and J gave up 0 bases, with 20 bases separating them. CDR3 in amino acids: CASSQRTPISGNSYEQYF. The DNA of the CDR3 is TGCGCCAGCAGCCAAAGGACCCCGATTAGCGGAAACTCCTACGAGCAGTACTTC.

This clone was counted between two and nine times. The gene calls are TRBV5-1 and TRBJ2-5; D not resolved. The V end lost 2 bases, the J end lost 5 bases, and 7 bases lay between the germline ends. This CDR3 comprises 12 residues. In germline, CDR1 is SGHRS, CDR2 YFSETQ. CDR3 in amino acids: CASSLVGETQYF. The CDR3 DNA sequence: TGCGCCAGCAGCTTAGTGGGGGAGACCCAGTACTTC. Together with reference TRBV5-1 and TRBJ2-5, the CDR3 gives the full variable domain: KAGVTQTPRYLIKTRGQQVTLSCSPISGHRSVSWYQQTPGQGLQFLFEYFSETQRNKGNFPGRFSGRQFSNSRSEMNVSTLELGDSALYLCASSLVGETQYFGPGTRLLVL.

The chain employs TRBV2 and TRBJ2-2, with 10 bases matching TRBD2. This CDR3 has 14 residues. Germline CDR1 and CDR2: SNHLY and FYNNEI. Germline trimming cut 5 bases from V and 7 bases from J; bases unmatched to any gene: 4. The chain's CDR3 is CASSLLAGDGELFF. The CDR3 bases are TGTGCCAGCAGTCTTCTAGCGGGAGACGGGGAGCTGTTTTTT.

The chain links TRBV30 to TRBJ1-6; possibly TRBD1 for D (5 bases). CDR1 is GTSNPN and CDR2 is SVGIG in the germline V gene (reference sequence). The ends were cut back, 3 bases at V and 7 bases at J, with 19 bases in the middle. The CDR3 extends over 16 amino acids. The CDR3 sequence: CAWRPTRDSFNSPLHF. In DNA form, the CDR3 reads TGTGCCTGGAGGCCCACCCGGGACTCCTTCAATTCACCCCTCCACTTT.

The CDR3, as DNA: TGCAGTGCTATGCACAGGGAGAACACCTTC. It translates to CSAMHRENTF. The gene calls are TRBV20-1 and TRBJ1-2; possibly TRBD1 for D (6 bases). The length of the CDR3 is 10 residues. V shed 4 bases and J shed 12 bases, with 12 bases lying between them. Germline loops: CDR1 DFQATT, CDR2 SNEGSKA (reference sequence).

This clone was recorded a few times. This chain connects TRBV6-6 to TRBJ2-3; tentatively, D is TRBD2 (5 bases). This CDR3 has 15 residues. V was shortened by 6 bases and J by 4 bases, with 17 bases between the two germline ends. The germline gives CDR1 MNHNY, CDR2 SVGAGI (reference sequence). The CDR3 region has the DNA TGTGCCAGCAGCTCCACTAGTCGAAGAGCAGATACGCAGTATTTT. Translating gives CASSSTSRRADTQYF.

The chain employs TRBV6-1 and TRBJ1-2, with 8 bases that match TRBD1. Germline CDR1 reads MNHNS; CDR2 reads SASEGT. The V gene end was trimmed by 6 bases and the J gene end by 6 bases; junction bases not matched to a gene: 12. The length of the CDR3 is 15 residues. The chain's CDR3 is CASSRVSDRVNGYTF. In nucleotides, the CDR3 is TGTGCCAGCAGCCGTGTATCGGACAGGGTAAATGGCTACACCTTC.

The rearrangement joins TRBV7-9 to TRBJ1-1; D is unclear. CDR3 length: 15 amino acids. Between the trimmed V and J ends, which lost 2 bases and 6 bases, there was a span of 16 bases. Looked up from germline, CDR1 is SEHNR and CDR2 is FQNEAQ (reference sequence). CDR3 amino acids: CASSLIGVTVPEAFF. The CDR3 DNA reads as TGTGCCAGCAGCTTAATCGGGGTCACGGTGCCTGAAGCTTTCTTT.

The chain couples TRBV2 to TRBJ1-2, with D unresolved. Germline lookup yields CDR1 SNHLY and CDR2 FYNNEI. With 3 bases removed from V and 7 bases from J, the gap between germline ends came to 15 bases. The CDR3 extends over 14 amino acids. CDR3 amino acids: CASSERILDGGYTF. The CDR3 coding sequence is TGTGCCAGCAGTGAGAGGATCCTGGACGGTGGCTACACCTTC.

The chain carries TRBV10-3 and TRBJ2-7, with unresolved D. The ends were cut back, 8 bases at V and 5 bases at J, with 19 bases in the middle. This CDR3 is 14 amino acids long. Germline V gene lookup returns CDR1 ENHRY and CDR2 SYGVKD. The DNA for the CDR3 is TGTGCCATCTATAGGTTTACCCCCGTTGACGAGCAGTACTTC. Translated, it gives CAIYRFTPVDEQYF.

This chain joins TRBV10-3 and TRBJ2-4, with D unclear. CDR3 length equals 15 residues. The V end was cut by 3 bases, the J end by 3 bases, with 12 bases between. Looked up from germline, CDR1 is ENHRY and CDR2 is SYGVKD. CDR3 sequence: CAISEPGPRKNIQYF. The CDR3, as DNA: TGTGCCATCAGTGAACCCGGACCTCGCAAAAACATTCAGTACTTC.

The rearrangement uses TRBV6-7 and TRBJ2-7, with 14 bases matching TRBD2. TRBV6-7 is known as an ORF, though its function is uncertain. Germline trimming cut 0 bases from V and 3 bases from J; bases unmatched to any gene: 4. The CDR3 spans 17 residues. In DNA form, the CDR3 reads TGTGCCAGCAGTTACTCAAAGGGACTAGCGGGAGACTACGAGCAGTACTTC. Protein product: CASSYSKGLAGDYEQYF.

This clone was detected once. J is TRBJ1-3 and V is TRBV25-1; D not certain. There are 17 residues in the CDR3. Germline CDR1 is MGHDK and CDR2 is SYGVNS. The V end lost 2 bases, the J end lost 0 bases, and 14 bases lay between the germline ends. This chain's CDR3 is CASSEVSDTSSGNTIYF. In DNA form, the CDR3 reads TGTGCCAGCAGTGAAGTGTCAGACACAAGCTCTGGAAACACCATATATTTT. The full variable domain, its missing parts supplied by reference TRBV25-1 and TRBJ1-3, is EADIYQTPRYLVIGTGKKITLECSQTMGHDKMYWYQQDPGMELHLIHYSYGVNSTEKGDLSSESTVSRIRTEHFPLTLESARPSHTSQYLCASSEVSDTSSGNTIYFGEGSWLTVV.

The V and J genes are TRBV11-3 and TRBJ2-3, with D perhaps matching TRBD2 (5 bases). This CDR3 is 14 amino acids long. The V and J ends lost 3 bases and 1 base respectively, with 8 bases between them. Germline V gene data show CDR1 as SGHNT and CDR2 as YENEEA. CDR3 bases: TGTGCCAGCAGCTTTGAGGGTGGCACAGATACGCAGTATTTT. Its protein is CASSFEGGTDTQYF.